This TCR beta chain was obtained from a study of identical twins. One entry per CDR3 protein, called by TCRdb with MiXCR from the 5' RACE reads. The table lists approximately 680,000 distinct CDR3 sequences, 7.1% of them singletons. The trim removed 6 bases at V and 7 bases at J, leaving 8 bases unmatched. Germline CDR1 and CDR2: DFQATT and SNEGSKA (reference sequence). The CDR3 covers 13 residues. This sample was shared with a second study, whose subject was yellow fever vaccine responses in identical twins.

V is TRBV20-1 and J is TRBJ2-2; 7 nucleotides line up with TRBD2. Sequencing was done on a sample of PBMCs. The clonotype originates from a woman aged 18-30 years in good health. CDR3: CSARTSLGGELFF. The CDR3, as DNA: TGCAGTGCACGGACTAGTTTAGGCGGGGAGCTGTTTTTT.